The clone carrying this TCR beta chain came up a few times. Its target is unknown. Trimming cost V 0 bases and J 6 bases, with 1 base left between them. The length of the CDR3 is 12 residues. CDR1 SGHDT and CDR2 YYEEEE come from the germline V gene. This sample was taken from a study of chemoradiotherapy in HPV16-positive cancers. Overall study findings and caveats: Functional assays defining HPV-specific T cells used only a couple of HPV16-positive patients. HPV-responsive T-cell expansion during chemoradiotherapy was linked to improved recurrence-free survival in HPV16-positive patients.

Only in-frame clones appear in the TCRdb table, and some are missing; sequencing was by immunoSEQ multiplex PCR. The sample includes more than 10,000 clones, 89% of them seen just once. The sequence came from a human donor with HPV-associated anogenital cancer. The sequencing here drew on blood, taken from a patient who underwent chemoradiotherapy. The V and J genes are TRBV5-6 and TRBJ1-6; no firm D call. CDR3 protein: CASSLGNSPLHF. CDR3 sequence (DNA): TGTGCCAGCAGCTTGGGTAATTCACCCCTCCACTTT.